The source of this TCR beta chain is a study of shared clonotypes between healthy human individuals. Broader study findings: Memory subsets generally showed lower estimated richness than naive subsets. Sorted-subset samples were not fully sequenced, rarefaction indicated.

The CDR3 is 14 amino acids. V was pared by 4 bases and J by 4 bases, with 14 bases between. The germline CDR1 and CDR2 sequences are KGHSH and LQKENI. In the original processing: With immunoSEQ giving junction-only sequences and no quality scores, filtering differed. The table came from immunoSEQ multiplex PCR; TCRdb's copy has only in-frame clones and leaves some out. V, J and clone size are taken as reported in that table, and D and trimming were inferred from the DNA itself. The sample carries 2 million to 2.5 million clones, 90% to 97% recorded once. Comments on this clone: Its target is unknown.

The gene calls are TRBV18 and TRBJ2-7, with D unresolved. The sample was naive CD4+ T cells sorted from blood. Sample subset: CD45RA+ positively selected. This TCR derives from a man between 18 and 29 years old in good health. CDR3 DNA sequence: TGTGCCAGCTCACGTTCCAAAGACAATTACGAGCAGTACTTC. This sequence encodes CASSRSKDNYEQYF.